These T cell receptor beta chains were read from a single sample in a study of technical replicates of blood from a handful of donors. The assay was immunoSEQ multiplex PCR, and TCRdb's table has in-frame clones only and misses some. The sample yields tens of thousands of clones, about 86% seen once. The specimen was PBMCs. These receptors were collected from a human donor in good health. Some clones in this sample may be carry-over from other donors' samples. Each CDR3 is given with its conserved first and last residue. The D gene is left open where the match is weak. Expanded clones get a size class; other rows say once, few or many, or leave the size out.

d_gene: NA
abundance: NA
v_gene: TRBV10-3
j_gene: TRBJ1-3
CDR3aa: CAISGTESGNTIYF
CDR3nt: TGTGCCATAAGCGGAACCGAGTCTGGAAACACCATATATTTT

d_gene: NA
abundance: NA
v_gene: TRBV7-8
j_gene: TRBJ1-1
CDR3aa: CASSPASTGNTEAFF
CDR3nt: TGTGCCAGCAGCCCGGCCTCGACAGGGAACACTGAAGCTTTCTTT

d_gene: TRBD1
abundance: NA
v_gene: TRBV6-5
j_gene: TRBJ2-7
CDR3aa: CASSSGTGGYEQYF
CDR3nt: TGTGCCAGCAGCTCCGGGACAGGGGGCTACGAGCAGTACTTC

d_gene: TRBD2
abundance: NA
v_gene: TRBV4-2
j_gene: TRBJ2-3
CDR3aa: CASSQDRDYPDTQYF
CDR3nt: TGTGCCAGCAGCCAAGATCGGGACTATCCGGATACGCAGTATTTT

d_gene: TRBD1
abundance: NA
v_gene: TRBV7-9
j_gene: TRBJ1-1
CDR3aa: CASSARGEAEAFF
CDR3nt: TGTGCCAGCAGCGCCAGGGGGGAGGCTGAAGCTTTCTTT

d_gene: TRBD1
abundance: few
v_gene: TRBV14
j_gene: TRBJ2-7
CDR3aa: CASSQEGQGAYEQYF
CDR3nt: TGTGCCAGCAGCCAAGAAGGACAGGGGGCCTACGAGCAGTACTTC

d_gene: NA
abundance: NA
v_gene: TRBV4-1
j_gene: TRBJ2-5
CDR3aa: CASSQDLIDPGTQYF
CDR3nt: TGCGCCAGCAGCCAAGATCTTATCGACCCGGGGACCCAGTACTTC

d_gene: NA
abundance: NA
v_gene: TRBV25-1
j_gene: TRBJ2-3
CDR3aa: CASSEIRRYGTDTQYF
CDR3nt: TGTGCCAGCAGTGAAATTAGGAGGTACGGCACAGATACGCAGTATTTT

d_gene: NA
abundance: NA
v_gene: TRBV12-5
j_gene: TRBJ1-3
CDR3aa: CAAAGTGNTIYF
CDR3nt: TGTGCCGCCGCAGGTACTGGAAACACCATATATTTT

d_gene: NA
abundance: NA
v_gene: TRBV6-1
j_gene: TRBJ1-4
CDR3aa: CASSEVYRSEKLFF
CDR3nt: TGTGCCAGCAGTGAAGTCTATAGGAGTGAAAAACTGTTTTTT

d_gene: TRBD1
abundance: NA
v_gene: TRBV4-3
j_gene: TRBJ1-2
CDR3aa: CASSQDLLRGPTGSGYGYTF
CDR3nt: TGCGCCAGCAGCCAAGACCTACTAAGGGGGCCTACTGGGAGTGGCTATGGCTACACCTTC

d_gene: NA
abundance: NA
v_gene: TRBV27
j_gene: TRBJ2-4
CDR3aa: CASSFLGENIQYF
CDR3nt: TGTGCCAGCAGTTTTTTGGGAGAAAACATTCAGTACTTC